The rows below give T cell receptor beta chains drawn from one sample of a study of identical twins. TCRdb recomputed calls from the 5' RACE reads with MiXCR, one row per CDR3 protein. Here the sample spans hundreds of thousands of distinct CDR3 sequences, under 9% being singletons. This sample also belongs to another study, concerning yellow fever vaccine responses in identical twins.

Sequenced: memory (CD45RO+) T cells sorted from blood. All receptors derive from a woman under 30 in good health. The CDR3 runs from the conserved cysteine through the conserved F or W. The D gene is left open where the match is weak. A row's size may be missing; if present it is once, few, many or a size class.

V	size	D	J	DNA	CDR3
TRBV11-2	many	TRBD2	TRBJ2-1	TGTGCCAGCAGCTTAAGGCGGGAGGGCTTGAGGGGCTACAATGAGCAGTTCTTC	CASSLRREGLRGYNEQFF
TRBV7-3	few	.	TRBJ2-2	TGTGCCAGCAGCTTCCTGGAAACTTCAACTAGTACCGGGGAGCTGTTTTTT	CASSFLETSTSTGELFF
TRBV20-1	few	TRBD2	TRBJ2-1	TGCAGTGCGGAACTAGCGGGGGTCTCCTACAATGAGCAGTTCTTC	CSAELAGVSYNEQFF
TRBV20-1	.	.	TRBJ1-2	TGCAGTGCTAGAGATCTCCAGGGGAACTATGGCTACACCTTC	CSARDLQGNYGYTF
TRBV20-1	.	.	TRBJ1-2	TGCAGTGCCGGGGGGAAAGGGAACAGGGAAAGAGGCTATGGCTACACCTTC	CSAGGKGNRERGYGYTF
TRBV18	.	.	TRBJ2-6	TGTGCCAGCTCACCCTCCGGGACGGACAGCTCTGGGGCCAACGTCCTGACTTTC	CASSPSGTDSSGANVLTF
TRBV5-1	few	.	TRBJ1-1	TGCGCCAGCAGCTTGAACGCGAACACTGAAGCTTTCTTT	CASSLNANTEAFF
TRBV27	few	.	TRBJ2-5	TGTGCCAGCAGTTCGTTTAGGGATCAAGAGACCCAGTACTTC	CASSSFRDQETQYF
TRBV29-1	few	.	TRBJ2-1	TGCAGCGTTGGGTACAGCACAAACAAAAATGAGCAGTTCTTC	CSVGYSTNKNEQFF
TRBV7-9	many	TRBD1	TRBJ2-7	TGTGCCAGCAGCCCTCCCTTTAGACAGGGTGTTTACGAGCAGTACTTC	CASSPPFRQGVYEQYF
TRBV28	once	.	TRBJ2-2	TGTGCCAGCAGCCCATATGTCTTCGGGGAACACGCCGGGGAGCTGTTTTTT	CASSPYVFGEHAGELFF
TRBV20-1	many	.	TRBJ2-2	TGCAGTGCTAGAGATCGAGGCGGGAACACCGGGGAGCTGTTTTTT	CSARDRGGNTGELFF
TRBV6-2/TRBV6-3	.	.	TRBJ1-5	TGTGCCAGCAGTTACTCGAAAGGGGGGAGCAATCAGCCCCAGCATTTT	CASSYSKGGSNQPQHF
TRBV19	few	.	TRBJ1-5	TGTGCCAGTAGTATTCGAGAAAGGGTTCAGCCCCAGCATTTT	CASSIRERVQPQHF
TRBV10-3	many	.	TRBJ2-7	TGTGCCATCGAAGGGGAGTCAAACGAGCAGTACTTC	CAIEGESNEQYF